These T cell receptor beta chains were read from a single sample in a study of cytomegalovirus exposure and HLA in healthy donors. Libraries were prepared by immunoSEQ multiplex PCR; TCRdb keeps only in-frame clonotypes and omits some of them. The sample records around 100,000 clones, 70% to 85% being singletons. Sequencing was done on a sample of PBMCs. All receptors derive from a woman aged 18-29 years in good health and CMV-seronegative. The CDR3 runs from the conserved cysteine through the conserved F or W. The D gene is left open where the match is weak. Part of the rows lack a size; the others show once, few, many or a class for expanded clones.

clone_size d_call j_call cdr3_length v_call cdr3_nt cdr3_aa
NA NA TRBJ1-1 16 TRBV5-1 TGCGCCAGCACTTCCCACCCCAGGGTCGTGAGCACTGAAGCTTTCTTT CASTSHPRVVSTEAFF
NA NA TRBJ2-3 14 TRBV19 TGTGCCAGTAGTACCCAGGAGGGGACAGATACGCAGTATTTT CASSTQEGTDTQYF
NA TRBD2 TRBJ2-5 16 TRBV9 TGTGCCAGCAGCCACGGGGGGTCTGGGTACCAAGAGACCCAGTACTTC CASSHGGSGYQETQYF
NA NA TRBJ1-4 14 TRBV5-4 TGTGCCAGCAGCTTCGGGACAACTAATGAAAAACTGTTTTTT CASSFGTTNEKLFF
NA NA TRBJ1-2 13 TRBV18 TGTGCCAGCTCACCGGGGCTATCGGGTGGCTACACCTTC CASSPGLSGGYTF
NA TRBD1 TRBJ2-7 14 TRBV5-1 TGCGCCAGCAACCGGGACAGGGAGTCCTACGAGCAGTACTTC CASNRDRESYEQYF
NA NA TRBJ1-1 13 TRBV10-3 TGTGCCATCAGGGGAGGGGGGAACACTGAAGCTTTCTTT CAIRGGGNTEAFF
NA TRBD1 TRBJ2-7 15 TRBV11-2 TGTGCCAGCAGCAGACAGGGGAGTAGCACCTACGAGCAGTACTTC CASSRQGSSTYEQYF
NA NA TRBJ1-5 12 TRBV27 TGTGCCAGCAGTTTAAATGGGGGGGCTTTTATTTTT CASSLNGGAFIF
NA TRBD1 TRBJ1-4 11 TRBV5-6 TGTGCCAGCGGGACAGACGAAAAACTGTTTTTT CASGTDEKLFF
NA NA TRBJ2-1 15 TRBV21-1 TGTGCCAGCCAACCTAGACTAGCGGGGCCCAATGAGCAGTTCTTC CASQPRLAGPNEQFF
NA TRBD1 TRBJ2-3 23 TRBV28 TGTGCCAGCAGTTTATTTTGGTCGCGGGACAGGAGAACAGGTGACCTTAGCACAGATACGCAGTATTTT CASSLFWSRDRRTGDLSTDTQYF
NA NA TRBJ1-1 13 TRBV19 TGTGCCAGTAGGGAGCGGGGGGCCACTGAAGCTTTCTTT CASRERGATEAFF
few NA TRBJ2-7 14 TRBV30 TGTGCCTGGAGTGGAGCGGTTTTAAGCTACGAGCAGTACTTC CAWSGAVLSYEQYF
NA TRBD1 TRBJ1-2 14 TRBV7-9 TGTGCCAGCAGCTTAACGGGACAGAACTATGGCTACACCTTC CASSLTGQNYGYTF
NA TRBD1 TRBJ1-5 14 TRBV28 TGTGCCAGCAACGTGGACAGGTCAAATCAGCCCCAGCATTTT CASNVDRSNQPQHF
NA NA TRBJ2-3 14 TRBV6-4 TGTGCCAGCAGTGGTTCCGCGGGGTCAGATACGCAGTATTTT CASSGSAGSDTQYF
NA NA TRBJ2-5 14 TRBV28 TGTGCCAGCAGTTCTAGACTAGACCAAGAGACCCAGTACTTC CASSSRLDQETQYF
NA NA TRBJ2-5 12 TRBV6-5 TGTGCCAGCAGTTACGACTGGGAGACCCAGTACTTC CASSYDWETQYF
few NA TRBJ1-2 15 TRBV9 TGTGCCAGCAGCGTAGCCCCCACAGGCTTCTATGGCTACACCTTC CASSVAPTGFYGYTF
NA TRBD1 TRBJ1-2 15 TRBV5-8 TGTGCCAGCAGCTTGACAGGGGACAATAACTATGGCTACACCTTC CASSLTGDNNYGYTF
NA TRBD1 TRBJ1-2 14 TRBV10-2 TGCGCCAGCAGTGTGGACAGGGCGGGTCGAGGCTACACCTTC CASSVDRAGRGYTF
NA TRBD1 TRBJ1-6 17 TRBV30 TGTGCCTGGAGTGTAAAAGACAGGGACCAATTTAGTTCACCCCTCCACTTT CAWSVKDRDQFSSPLHF
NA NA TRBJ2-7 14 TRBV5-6 TGTGCCAGCAGCTTAGATTCGAGGACCTACGAGCAGTACTTC CASSLDSRTYEQYF
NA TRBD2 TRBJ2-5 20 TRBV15 TGTGCCACCAGCAGACTCTGGGGGACTAGCGGGGGGCCAACCAAAGAGACCCAGTACTTC CATSRLWGTSGGPTKETQYF